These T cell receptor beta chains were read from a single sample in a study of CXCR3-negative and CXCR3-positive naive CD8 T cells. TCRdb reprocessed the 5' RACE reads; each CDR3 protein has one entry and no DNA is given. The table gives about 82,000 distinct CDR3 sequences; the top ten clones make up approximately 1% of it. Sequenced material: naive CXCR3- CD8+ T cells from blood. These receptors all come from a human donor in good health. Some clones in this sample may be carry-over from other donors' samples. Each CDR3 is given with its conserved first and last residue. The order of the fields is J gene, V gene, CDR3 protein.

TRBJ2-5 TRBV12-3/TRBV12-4 CASSDRFQETQYF
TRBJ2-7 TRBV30 CAWSGGMTYEQYF
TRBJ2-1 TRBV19 CASSIGTRAAYNEQFF
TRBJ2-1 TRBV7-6 CASSLESLGTSGAYNEQFF
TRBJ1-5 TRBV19 CASSIGAGNQPQHF
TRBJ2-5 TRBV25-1 CASSERGGEETQYF
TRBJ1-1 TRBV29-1 CSVLRNTEAFF
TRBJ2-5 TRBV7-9 CASSSEDSQETQYF
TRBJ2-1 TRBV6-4 CASSVLAGANNEQFF
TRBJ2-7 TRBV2 CASSEDQMGSSYEQYF
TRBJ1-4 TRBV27 CASSFTGEHEKLFF
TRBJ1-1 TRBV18 CASSSMTGVNTEAFF
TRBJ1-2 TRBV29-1 CSVEGNHDGYTF
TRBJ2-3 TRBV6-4 CASSEAGGTTDTQYF
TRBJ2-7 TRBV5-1 CASSLGFGGDTLYEQYF
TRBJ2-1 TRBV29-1 CSVEEESSYNEQFF
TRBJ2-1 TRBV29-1 CSVERDGLMNEQFF
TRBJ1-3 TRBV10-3 CAISESLKERRGSSGNTIYF
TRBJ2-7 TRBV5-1 CASSFQGYTYEQYF
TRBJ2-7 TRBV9 CASSAEGLAVPYEQYF
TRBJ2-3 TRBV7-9 CASSFSVGDTQYF
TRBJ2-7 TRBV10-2 CASIGGAYEQYF
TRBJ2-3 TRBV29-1 CSVDGTGEGDTQYF
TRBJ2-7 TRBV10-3 CAISDTWVATPAYEQYF
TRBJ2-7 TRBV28 CAGYPSGGSYEQYF
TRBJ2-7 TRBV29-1 CSVGGPPYEQYF
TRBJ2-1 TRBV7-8 CASSRRERGDYNEQFF
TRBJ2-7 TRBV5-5 CASSLPLPGQGDEQYF
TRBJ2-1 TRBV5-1 CASTSGQGPSTYNEQFF
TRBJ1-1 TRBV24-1 CATSELSDTEAFF
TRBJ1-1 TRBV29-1 CSVEDGDRVATEAFF
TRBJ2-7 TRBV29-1 CSVEGLAGASYEQYF
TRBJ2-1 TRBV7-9 CASWSPSLSYNEQFF
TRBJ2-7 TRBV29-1 CSVGGRISYEQYF
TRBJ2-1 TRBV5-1 CASSSGGPPTYEQFF
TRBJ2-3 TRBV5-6 CASRMRDRDTDTQYF
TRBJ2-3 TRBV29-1 CSVVARGTWMHTQYF
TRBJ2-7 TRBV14 CASSPWDRGEPEQYF
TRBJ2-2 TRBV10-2 CASGSGRKGGELFF
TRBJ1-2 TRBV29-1 CSVDSRGTTNYGYTF
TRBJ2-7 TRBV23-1 CASRKQGTPSYEQYF
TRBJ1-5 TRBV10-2 CASSRGWGSNQPQHF
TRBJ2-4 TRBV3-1 CASSPGATRAKNIQYF
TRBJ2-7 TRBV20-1 CSAREPSTYEQYF
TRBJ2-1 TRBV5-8 CASSRRDGSYNEQFF
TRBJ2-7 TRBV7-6 CASSQGAGTGDYEQYF
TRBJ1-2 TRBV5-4 CASSPPGQGDYGYTF
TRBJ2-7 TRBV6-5 CASSSAAREASYEQYF
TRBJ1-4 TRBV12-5 CASADGPGGPEVIGEKLFF
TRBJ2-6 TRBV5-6 CASSFGTGISGANVLTF
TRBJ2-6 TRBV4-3 CASSHLESGANVLTF
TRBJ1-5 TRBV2 CASSEYVGISNQPQHF
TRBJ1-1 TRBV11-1 CATAQLGTEAFF
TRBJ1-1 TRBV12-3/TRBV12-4 CASSLTQNTEAFF
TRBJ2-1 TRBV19 CASSIEGTGGVEQFF
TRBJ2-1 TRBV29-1 CGAKGGGIGRDEQFF
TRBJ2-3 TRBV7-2 CASSSTSGDTGTQYF
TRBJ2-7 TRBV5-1 CASSSGWGSLYEQYF
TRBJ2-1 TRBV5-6 CASSLRAGGPYEQFF